A single sample is the source of the 20 T cell receptor beta chains below, sequenced in a study of blood T cell repertoires in COVID-19. Clones were read by immunoSEQ multiplex PCR, and TCRdb kept only the in-frame ones, dropping some. This sample has under 95,000 clones, with over 70% found just once. The sequenced sample consisted of peripheral blood. These receptors were collected from an elderly woman with active or convalescent COVID-19.

The table lists this clone with a few counts. This chain links TRBV5-6 with TRBJ1-2; D is undetermined. This CDR3 spans 13 amino acids. Germline V gene sequence: CDR1 SGHDT, CDR2 YYEEEE. The V and J ends lost 1 base and 8 bases respectively, with 12 bases between them. This chain's CDR3 is CASSLPAGPGYTF. CDR3 nucleotides: TGTGCCAGCAGCTTGCCTGCCGGTCCGGGCTACACCTTC. Full variable domain (outside the CDR3, taken from reference TRBV5-6 and TRBJ1-2): DAGVTQSPTHLIKTRGQQVTLRCSPKSGHDTVSWYQQALGQGPQFIFQYYEEEERQRGNFPDRFSGHQFPNYSSELNVNALLLGDSALYLCASSLPAGPGYTFGSGTRLTVV.

This rearrangement joins TRBV7-6 to TRBJ2-2, with a possible D match to TRBD1 (6 bases). The CDR3 runs 17 residues. CDR1 is SGHVS and CDR2 is FNYEAQ in the germline V gene. V was cut by 4 bases and J by 0 bases, with 15 bases left in between. CDR3: CASSYPQGRTNTGELFF. As DNA, the CDR3 is TGTGCCAGCAGCTACCCCCAGGGGCGGACGAACACCGGGGAGCTGTTTTTT.

The rearrangement links TRBV5-1 to TRBJ2-7; a weak D match, TRBD1 (6 bases). Germline CDR1 SGHRS, CDR2 YFSETQ. Trimming took 3 bases from V and 2 from J, leaving 12 bases between them. The CDR3 has 14 amino acids. CDR3 sequence reads: CASSSQTGAYEQYF. DNA for the CDR3: TGCGCCAGCAGCTCGCAGACAGGCGCCTACGAGCAGTACTTC.

V usage is TRBV11-2 and J usage is TRBJ2-7; 8 bases are shared with TRBD1. This CDR3 contains 12 residues. Germline V gene data show CDR1 as SGHAT and CDR2 as FQNNGV. J gave up 7 bases and V 4 bases, and 3 bases lay outside the gene matches. CDR3 loop: CASSYDRGEQYF. The CDR3 DNA follows: TGTGCCAGCAGCTACGACAGGGGTGAGCAGTACTTC.

This clone was observed once. The chain is built from TRBV19 and TRBJ2-1; TRBD1 matches 9 bases. V was clipped by 2 bases and J by 6 bases; unmatched bases: 8. This CDR3 spans 16 amino acids. CDR1 is LNHDA, CDR2 SQIVND, per germline (reference sequence). The CDR3 reads CASSIMAGQGSNEQFF. CDR3 nucleotides: TGTGCCAGTAGTATAATGGCGGGACAGGGTTCCAATGAGCAGTTCTTC.

The chain carries TRBV7-2 and TRBJ2-6; tentative D call: TRBD2 (5 bases). With 3 bases removed from V and 2 bases from J, the gap between germline ends came to 5 bases. The CDR3 runs to 14 residues. The germline gives CDR1 SGHTA, CDR2 FQGNSA. The CDR3 nucleotides are TGTGCCAGCAGCTTCGGGGCTGGGGCCAACGTCCTGACTTTC. Its protein product is CASSFGAGANVLTF.

This sequence joins TRBV9 and TRBJ1-5; 7 bases map to TRBD1. The CDR3 loop spans 15 amino acids. The junction had 5 bases not matched to a gene; V was cut back by 5 bases and J by 0 bases. From germline, CDR1 is SGDLS and CDR2 YYNGEE. This chain's CDR3 is CASSLQGFSNQPQHF. As DNA, the CDR3 is TGTGCCAGCAGTTTACAGGGGTTTAGCAATCAGCCCCAGCATTTT.

The genes are TRBV6-5 and TRBJ2-3; TRBD2 is a possible D gene (6 bases). The germline V and J ends were trimmed by 1 base and 6 bases, with 8 bases remaining between them. Germline loops: CDR1 MNHEY, CDR2 SVGAGI. The CDR3 runs 13 residues. The CDR3 DNA reads TGTGCCAGCAGTTACTGGCTAGCGGATACGCAGTATTTT. Translation gives CASSYWLADTQYF.

The chain couples TRBV25-1 to TRBJ2-5, with TRBD2 matching 8 bases. The CDR3 has 16 residues. CDR1 and CDR2 from the germline V gene are MGHDK and SYGVNS. Germline trimming cut 0 bases from V and 5 bases from J; bases unmatched to any gene: 8. CDR3 amino acids: CASSEYGAGGGETQYF. DNA for the CDR3: TGTGCCAGCAGTGAATACGGGGCGGGAGGAGGGGAGACCCAGTACTTC.

This clone was counted once. The same CDR3 is also encoded by other DNA sequences in this sample. The chain links TRBV29-1 to TRBJ2-7; no firm D call. CDR1 and CDR2 (germline): SQVTM, ANQGSEA. With 3 bases removed from V and 2 bases from J, the gap between germline ends came to 14 bases. The CDR3 runs to 14 residues. Written as DNA, the CDR3 is TGCAGCGTTGAGGGTCTTGCAGGCCCCTACGAGCAGTACTTC. This codes for CSVEGLAGPYEQYF.

The V gene is TRBV5-6, the J gene TRBJ2-1; D gene unclear. The V gene's germline CDR1 is SGHDT and CDR2 YYEEEE. The CDR3 has 13 amino acids. Trimming shortened V by 0 bases and J by 10 bases, and 11 bases separated the two germline ends. In DNA, the CDR3 is TGTGCCAGCAGCTTGGCTAGTGGTAGGGAGCAGTTCTTC. It is translated as CASSLASGREQFF.

This clone was recorded a few times. V usage is TRBV9 and J usage is TRBJ2-7; 7 bases are a match to TRBD2. The CDR3 has 15 residues. J lost 0 bases, V lost 3 bases, and 6 bases had no gene match. The germline gives CDR1 SGDLS, CDR2 YYNGEE. This CDR3 reads CASSALAGLSYEQYF. The DNA for the CDR3 is TGTGCCAGCAGCGCCTTAGCGGGCCTCTCCTACGAGCAGTACTTC.

This chain connects TRBV19 to TRBJ1-3, with 7 nucleotides matching TRBD1. After removal of 3 bases from V and 0 bases from J, the junction contained 17 bases not matched to a gene. The CDR3 extends over 20 amino acids. Germline CDR1 LNHDA, CDR2 SQIVND (reference sequence). The CDR3, as DNA: TGTGCCAGTAGTATTGCAGGGGGTTCAGTGAATACCTACTCTGGAAACACCATATATTTT. Translated, it gives CASSIAGGSVNTYSGNTIYF.

The sample holds one count of this clone. V gene TRBV23-1 combines with J gene TRBJ2-3; 10 bases fit TRBD1. TRBV23-1 is annotated as an ORF whose role is uncertain. The CDR3 sequence is 17 residues long. The junction had 7 bases not matched to a gene; V was cut back by 2 bases and J by 2 bases. CDR3 protein: CASSQLRDRGTTDTQYF. The CDR3 coding sequence is TGCGCCAGCAGTCAACTCCGGGACAGGGGAACCACAGATACGCAGTATTTT.

The chain employs TRBV29-1 and TRBJ1-5; 8 bases are a match to TRBD1. Germline trimming cut 4 bases from V and 7 bases from J; bases unmatched to any gene: 3. This CDR3 is 12 amino acids long. Germline lookup yields CDR1 SQVTM and CDR2 ANQGSEA. CDR3: CSVGTGKQPQHF. The CDR3 DNA is TGCAGCGTTGGGACAGGGAAGCAGCCCCAGCATTTT.

This chain connects TRBV5-1 to TRBJ2-1; 7 bases are shared with TRBD2. Germline trimming cut 4 bases from V and 7 bases from J; bases unmatched to any gene: 14. Germline CDR1 and CDR2: SGHRS and YFSETQ. CDR3 length: 16 residues. The CDR3, as DNA: TGCGCCAGCAGCCCCGGAGACCGCGGGAGTCGGAATGAGCAGTTCTTC. Translated: CASSPGDRGSRNEQFF.

The V and J genes are TRBV11-2 and TRBJ2-7; TRBD1 is a possible D gene (6 bases). CDR3 size: 14 residues. V shed 5 bases and J shed 3 bases, with 14 bases lying between them. CDR1 is SGHAT and CDR2 is FQNNGV in the germline V gene. The CDR3 reads CASSGTTGGYEQYF. CDR3 bases: TGTGCCAGCAGCGGAACGACAGGAGGCTACGAGCAGTACTTC.

The rearrangement uses TRBV2 and TRBJ1-4; a possible D gene is TRBD1 (6 bases). V was pared by 0 bases and J by 5 bases, with 7 bases between. Germline V gene sequence: CDR1 SNHLY, CDR2 FYNNEI. The CDR3 is 14 residues long. The CDR3 coding sequence is TGTGCCAGCAGTGAAGCAGGGGGAAATGAAAAACTGTTTTTT. It codes for CASSEAGGNEKLFF.

The J gene is TRBJ2-3, the V gene TRBV3-1 (or the pseudogene TRBV3-2), with TRBD2 matching 12 bases. Germline V gene lookup returns CDR1 LGHDT and CDR2 YNNKEL (reference sequence). This CDR3 spans 15 amino acids. The V and J ends lost 3 bases and 3 bases, in that order; junction bases with no gene match: 1. CDR3 DNA sequence: TGTGCCAGCAGCCACACTAGCGGGGGGACAGATACGCAGTATTTT. The encoded protein is CASSHTSGGTDTQYF.

The chain couples TRBV30 to TRBJ1-1; D remains ambiguous. V lost 2 bases to trimming and J lost 11 bases, with 12 bases between them. CDR3 size: 11 residues. Germline V lookup: CDR1 GTSNPN, CDR2 SVGIG (reference sequence). The CDR3 DNA sequence: TGTGCCTGGAGTTACACCATGGAGGCTTTCTTT. Its translation: CAWSYTMEAFF. The whole variable domain, remainder taken from reference TRBV30 and TRBJ1-1, is SQTIHQWPATLVQPVGSPLSLECTVEGTSNPNLYWYRQAAGRGLQLLFYSVGIGQISSEVPQNLSASRPQDRQFILSSKKLLLSDSGFYLCAWSYTMEAFFGQGTRLTVV.